Listed below are T cell receptor beta chains from one sample, sequenced in a study of beta chain features in type 1 diabetes. Clones were read by immunoSEQ multiplex PCR, and TCRdb kept only the in-frame ones, dropping some. The data hold about 140,000 clones, with approximately 9.8% observed a single time. Sequences were obtained from central memory CD4+ T cells from blood. The receptor source for this set is a middle-aged woman in good health. Both conserved end residues are part of each CDR3. A D gene is named only where the DNA matches it firmly. Size is stated for part of the rows, as once, few or many counts, or as a class when the clone is expanded.

v_gene: TRBV9; j_gene: TRBJ2-3; abundance: NA; d_gene: NA; CDR3nt: TGTGCCAGCAGCGTAGCTACGAGGGGGTTGGGAGATACGCAGTATTTT; CDR3aa: CASSVATRGLGDTQYF
v_gene: TRBV5-4; j_gene: TRBJ2-6; abundance: few; d_gene: TRBD1; CDR3nt: TGTGCCAGCAGTTCGGACAGGGGGAGCTCTGGGGCCAACGTCCTGACTTTC; CDR3aa: CASSSDRGSSGANVLTF
v_gene: TRBV6-5; j_gene: TRBJ2-7; abundance: NA; d_gene: NA; CDR3nt: TGTGCCAGCAGGCCTGGACGTTTGGCGGGGTACGAGCAGTACTTC; CDR3aa: CASRPGRLAGYEQYF
v_gene: TRBV6-1; j_gene: TRBJ2-1; abundance: few; d_gene: NA; CDR3nt: TGTGCCAGCAGTGAAGTAAATGAGCAGTTCTTC; CDR3aa: CASSEVNEQFF
v_gene: TRBV14; j_gene: TRBJ1-2; abundance: many; d_gene: NA; CDR3nt: TGTGCCAGCAGCCAACTCGGGGCAGGGGCTGGCTACACCTTC; CDR3aa: CASSQLGAGAGYTF
v_gene: TRBV7-9; j_gene: TRBJ2-3; abundance: few; d_gene: TRBD2; CDR3nt: TGTGCCAGCAGCGTCGGACTAGCGGGGGGTACGCAGTATTTT; CDR3aa: CASSVGLAGGTQYF
v_gene: TRBV10-2; j_gene: TRBJ1-1; abundance: NA; d_gene: NA; CDR3nt: TGCGCCAGCAGTGATATTAGGAGGGACACTGAAGCTTTCTTT; CDR3aa: CASSDIRRDTEAFF
v_gene: TRBV7-2; j_gene: TRBJ2-7; abundance: few; d_gene: TRBD2; CDR3nt: TGTGCCAGCAGCTTATTGATTGGGGCTAGCGGGGCATCCAGGACGCAGTACTTC; CDR3aa: CASSLLIGASGASRTQYF
v_gene: TRBV6-5; j_gene: TRBJ2-3; abundance: few; d_gene: TRBD2; CDR3nt: TGTGCCAGCCGGACTAGCGATACGCAGTATTTT; CDR3aa: CASRTSDTQYF
v_gene: TRBV11-2; j_gene: TRBJ2-5; abundance: NA; d_gene: NA; CDR3nt: TGTGCCAGCAGCTCCAGAGGGGAGACCCAGTACTTC; CDR3aa: CASSSRGETQYF
v_gene: TRBV6-4; j_gene: TRBJ2-1; abundance: few; d_gene: NA; CDR3nt: TGTGCCAGCAGTGAACAGGGTATGGCCCTTCTCTACAATGAGCAGTTCTTC; CDR3aa: CASSEQGMALLYNEQFF
v_gene: TRBV6-5; j_gene: TRBJ1-2; abundance: NA; d_gene: TRBD1; CDR3nt: TGTGCCAGCAGTTACATGGGACAGGTTGGATACTATGGCTACACCTTC; CDR3aa: CASSYMGQVGYYGYTF
v_gene: TRBV4-2; j_gene: TRBJ1-2; abundance: medium-sized; d_gene: NA; CDR3nt: TGTGCCAGCAGCCCTCTCACAGGCGTCAACTATGGCTACACCTTC; CDR3aa: CASSPLTGVNYGYTF
v_gene: TRBV2; j_gene: TRBJ1-2; abundance: NA; d_gene: TRBD1; CDR3nt: TGTGCCAGCCAGGGGACAGGGAGCTTCTATGGCTACACCTTC; CDR3aa: CASQGTGSFYGYTF
v_gene: TRBV5-1; j_gene: TRBJ2-5; abundance: NA; d_gene: TRBD1; CDR3nt: TGCGCCAGCAGCCCGGACAGGGGCAAGTCGGAGACCCAGTACTTC; CDR3aa: CASSPDRGKSETQYF
v_gene: TRBV4-1; j_gene: TRBJ1-1; abundance: NA; d_gene: TRBD1; CDR3nt: TGCGCCAGCAGCCAATTCGGCGGACAGGGGAGAGCGAACACTGAAGCTTTCTTT; CDR3aa: CASSQFGGQGRANTEAFF
v_gene: TRBV7-2; j_gene: TRBJ1-1; abundance: NA; d_gene: NA; CDR3nt: TGTGCCAGCAGCACGGGGGGAGTGAACACTGAAGCTTTCTTT; CDR3aa: CASSTGGVNTEAFF
v_gene: TRBV10-3; j_gene: TRBJ1-5; abundance: few; d_gene: NA; CDR3nt: TGTGCCATCAGTGAGTCGGCCGGCGGAGGCAATCAGCCCCAGCATTTT; CDR3aa: CAISESAGGGNQPQHF
v_gene: TRBV19; j_gene: TRBJ2-5; abundance: many; d_gene: TRBD2; CDR3nt: TGTGCCAGTAGGACGGTCGGGACTAGCGGACTGGGGGAGACCCAGTACTTC; CDR3aa: CASRTVGTSGLGETQYF
v_gene: TRBV14; j_gene: TRBJ2-7; abundance: NA; d_gene: NA; CDR3nt: TGTGCCAGCAGCCATCCGGAGGGGCTCCTCTACTTC; CDR3aa: CASSHPEGLLYF
v_gene: TRBV7-8; j_gene: TRBJ2-7; abundance: few; d_gene: TRBD2; CDR3nt: TGTGCCAGCATACCCCGTCAGGTCGGCGGGGGGTACGAGCAGTACTTC; CDR3aa: CASIPRQVGGGYEQYF
v_gene: TRBV19; j_gene: TRBJ1-1; abundance: few; d_gene: NA; CDR3nt: TGTGCCAGTTACCCGGGACAGAACACTGAAGCTTTCTTT; CDR3aa: CASYPGQNTEAFF
v_gene: TRBV2; j_gene: TRBJ2-5; abundance: few; d_gene: NA; CDR3nt: TGTGCCAGCGAATACGGGTCCGAGACCCAGTACTTC; CDR3aa: CASEYGSETQYF
v_gene: TRBV7-2; j_gene: TRBJ2-3; abundance: NA; d_gene: TRBD2; CDR3nt: TGTGCCAGCAGCTTAGTTGGCGGGGGGGCCCCCACAGATACGCAGTATTTT; CDR3aa: CASSLVGGGAPTDTQYF
v_gene: TRBV5-1; j_gene: TRBJ2-1; abundance: NA; d_gene: NA; CDR3nt: TGCGCCAGCAGCTTGGCCCCGGAGGGCGATGAGCAGTTCTTC; CDR3aa: CASSLAPEGDEQFF
v_gene: TRBV19; j_gene: TRBJ1-6; abundance: few; d_gene: NA; CDR3nt: TGTGCCAGTAGTATCACAGGGCCCTCACCCCTCCACTTT; CDR3aa: CASSITGPSPLHF
v_gene: TRBV5-1; j_gene: TRBJ1-6; abundance: many; d_gene: TRBD1; CDR3nt: TGCGCCAGCAGCTGGAACAGGGGGCCCAATTCACCCCTCCACTTT; CDR3aa: CASSWNRGPNSPLHF
v_gene: TRBV6-5; j_gene: TRBJ1-2; abundance: few; d_gene: TRBD1; CDR3nt: TGTGCCAGCAGTTTGACCGGGACAGAATCCTATGGCTACACCTTC; CDR3aa: CASSLTGTESYGYTF
v_gene: TRBV29-1; j_gene: TRBJ1-4; abundance: NA; d_gene: NA; CDR3nt: TGCAGCGTTGTTAGCCCTAATGAAAAACTGTTTTTT; CDR3aa: CSVVSPNEKLFF
v_gene: TRBV4-1; j_gene: TRBJ2-7; abundance: NA; d_gene: TRBD2; CDR3nt: TGCGCCAGCAGCCCTTACGGGACTAGCGTCGAGCAGTACTTC; CDR3aa: CASSPYGTSVEQYF
v_gene: TRBV2; j_gene: TRBJ2-3; abundance: few; d_gene: NA; CDR3nt: TGTGCCAGCAGCCAAAGAGGGGGGGTCGATACGCAGTATTTT; CDR3aa: CASSQRGGVDTQYF
v_gene: TRBV6-5; j_gene: TRBJ2-5; abundance: many; d_gene: TRBD2; CDR3nt: TGTGCCAGCGGACTAGCCATGTTAGAGACCCAGTACTTC; CDR3aa: CASGLAMLETQYF